The sequence of this T cell receptor beta chain was determined in a study of blood T cells in healthy people across ages. The second PCR ran 7 to 11 cycles with a sample-barcoded 5' primer and J-beta primers. TCRdb called the 5' RACE reads again in MiXCR, with one record for every CDR3 protein. This sample has about a million distinct CDR3 sequences, with 35% to 40% found just once. This CDR3 spans 19 amino acids. CDR1 is MGHDK and CDR2 is SYGVNS in the germline V gene. With 4 bases removed from V and 0 bases from J, the gap between germline ends came to 19 bases. This clonotype originated in a man aged 18-30 years in good health. The sample was blood. The V and J genes are TRBV25-1 and TRBJ2-6; D may match TRBD1 or TRBD2 (5 bases each). The CDR3 DNA is TGTGCCAGCAGTGTCCCTTGGGGGACCGAAAGCTCTGGGGCCAACGTCCTGACTTTC. Protein sequence: CASSVPWGTESSGANVLTF.